One T cell receptor beta chain is described in this entry. No antigen is known for it. The sample is drawn from a study of cytomegalovirus exposure and HLA in healthy donors. This CDR3 contains 14 residues. Trimming cost V 5 bases and J 7 bases, with 14 bases left between them. Per the germline V gene, CDR1 is MNHEY and CDR2 is SVGAGI. Here immunoSEQ multiplex PCR was the method, and the copy in TCRdb shows in-frame clones only, minus some. The sample holds 330,000 or so clones, about nine tenths seen once. Study results and caveats: In vitro confirmation showed three CMV-associated chains to be CMV antigen specific.

The chain joins TRBV6-5 to TRBJ2-2; a weak D match, TRBD2 (6 bases). This receptor was identified in a woman aged 18-29 years in good health and CMV-seronegative. The sequenced sample consisted of PBMCs. CDR3 amino acids: CASSPMEGNGELFF. In DNA form, the CDR3 reads TGTGCCAGCAGTCCTATGGAGGGGAACGGGGAGCTGTTTTTT.